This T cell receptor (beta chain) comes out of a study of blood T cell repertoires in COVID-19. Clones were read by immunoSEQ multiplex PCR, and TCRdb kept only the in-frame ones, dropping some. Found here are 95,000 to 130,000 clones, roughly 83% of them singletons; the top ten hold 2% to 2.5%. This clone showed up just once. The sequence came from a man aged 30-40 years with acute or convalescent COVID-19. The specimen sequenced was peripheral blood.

The CDR3 DNA reads TGTGCCATCAGTGCAAGGGGCGGCTACACCTTC. Its protein is CAISARGGYTF. The V gene is TRBV10-3, the J gene TRBJ1-2, with a possible D match to TRBD1 (5 bases). Trimming pared 4 bases from V and 8 bases from J, leaving 8 bases between. The length of the CDR3 is 11 residues. CDR1 and CDR2 (germline): ENHRY, SYGVKD.